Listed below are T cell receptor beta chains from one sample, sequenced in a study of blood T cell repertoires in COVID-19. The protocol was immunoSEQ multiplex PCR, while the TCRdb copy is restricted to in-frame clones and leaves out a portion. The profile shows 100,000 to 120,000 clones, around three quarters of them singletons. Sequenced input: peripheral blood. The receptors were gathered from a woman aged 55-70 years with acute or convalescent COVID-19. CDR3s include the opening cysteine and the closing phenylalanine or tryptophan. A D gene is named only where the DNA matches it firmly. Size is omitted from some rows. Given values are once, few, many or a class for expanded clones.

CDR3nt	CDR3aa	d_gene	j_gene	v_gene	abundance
TGCGCCAGCAGCCAAGAGAGAGGGGGCGTAAGAAATGAGCAGTTCTTC	CASSQERGGVRNEQFF	TRBD1	TRBJ2-1	TRBV4-3	few
TGTGCCAGCAGCCAAGGGGCCTCGGCGAACACTGAAGCTTTCTTT	CASSQGASANTEAFF	.	TRBJ1-1	TRBV4-2	.
TGTGCCAGCAGCCGAACCCGGGGGGGTCGTGGCTACACCTTC	CASSRTRGGRGYTF	.	TRBJ1-2	TRBV9	.
TGTGCCAGCAGTTACGGCGGGGGGGCCATTCGGACCCAGTACTTC	CASSYGGGAIRTQYF	TRBD2	TRBJ2-5	TRBV27	.
TGTGCCAGCAGTTCCTGGGGCAGGCTGGGTGTGGGCAATCAGCCCCAGCATTTT	CASSSWGRLGVGNQPQHF	.	TRBJ1-5	TRBV27	.
TGTGCCACCAGTGATTTGGGGGGGGCGGACCAAGAGACCCAGTACTTC	CATSDLGGADQETQYF	.	TRBJ2-5	TRBV24-1	.
TGTGCCAGCAGCTACGACAGGGCTCCTTACAATGAGCAGTTCTTC	CASSYDRAPYNEQFF	TRBD1	TRBJ2-1	TRBV5-6	.
TGTGCCAGCAGCTATTCGGGTAATACCTACGAGCAGTACTTC	CASSYSGNTYEQYF	.	TRBJ2-7	TRBV7-8	.
TGTGCCAGCGTGCGGGACAGCCTTGTATACACCTTC	CASVRDSLVYTF	TRBD1	TRBJ1-2	TRBV28	.
TGCAGTTCCCGGACAAAGGCTGAAGCTTTCTTT	CSSRTKAEAFF	.	TRBJ1-1	TRBV29-1	.
TGTGCCACCAGTGACAGTCAGGGAATATGGCAGCCCCAGCATTTT	CATSDSQGIWQPQHF	.	TRBJ1-5	TRBV24-1	.
TGTGCCAGCAGTCACTGGACTAGCGGGGTCTTTGAGGATGAGCAGTTCTTC	CASSHWTSGVFEDEQFF	TRBD2	TRBJ2-1	TRBV6-2/TRBV6-3	.
TGTGCCAGCAGGACAGGGATAATGAACACTGAAGCTTTCTTT	CASRTGIMNTEAFF	TRBD1	TRBJ1-1	TRBV6-5	.
TGTGCCAGCAGTCTATTTGACAGTTATGGCTACACCTTC	CASSLFDSYGYTF	.	TRBJ1-2	TRBV2	few
TGTGCCTGGAGTCTAACGATGAACACTGAAGCTTTCTTT	CAWSLTMNTEAFF	.	TRBJ1-1	TRBV30	.